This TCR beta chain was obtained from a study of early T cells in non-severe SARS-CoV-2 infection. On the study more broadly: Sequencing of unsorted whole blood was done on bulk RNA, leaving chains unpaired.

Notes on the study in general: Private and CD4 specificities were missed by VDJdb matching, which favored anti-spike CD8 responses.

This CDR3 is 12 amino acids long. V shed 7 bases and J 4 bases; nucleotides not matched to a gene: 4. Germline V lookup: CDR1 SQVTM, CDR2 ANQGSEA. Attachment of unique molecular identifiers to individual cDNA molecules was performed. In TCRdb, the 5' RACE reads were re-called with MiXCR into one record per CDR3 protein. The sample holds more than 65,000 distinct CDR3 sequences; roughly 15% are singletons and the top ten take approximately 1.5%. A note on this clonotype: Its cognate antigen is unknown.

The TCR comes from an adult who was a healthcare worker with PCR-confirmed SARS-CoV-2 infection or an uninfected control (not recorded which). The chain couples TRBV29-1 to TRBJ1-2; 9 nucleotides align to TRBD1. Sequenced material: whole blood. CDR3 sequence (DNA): TGCAGCGCTAGGACAGGGGTCTATGGCTACACCTTC. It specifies CSARTGVYGYTF.